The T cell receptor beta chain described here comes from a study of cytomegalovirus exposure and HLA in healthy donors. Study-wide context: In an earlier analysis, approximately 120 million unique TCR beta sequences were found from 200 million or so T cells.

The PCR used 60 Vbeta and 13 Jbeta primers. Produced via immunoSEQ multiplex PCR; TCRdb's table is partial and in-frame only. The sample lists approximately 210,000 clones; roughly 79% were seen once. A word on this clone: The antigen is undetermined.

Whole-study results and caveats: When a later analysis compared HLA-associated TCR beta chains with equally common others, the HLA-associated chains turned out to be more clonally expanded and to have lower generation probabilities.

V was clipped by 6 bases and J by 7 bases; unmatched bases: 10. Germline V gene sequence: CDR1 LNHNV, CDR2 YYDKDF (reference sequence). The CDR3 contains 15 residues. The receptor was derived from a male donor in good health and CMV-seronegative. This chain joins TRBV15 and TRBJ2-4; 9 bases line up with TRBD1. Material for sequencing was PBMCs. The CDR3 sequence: CATSPGTGSGNIQYF. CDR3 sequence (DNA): TGTGCCACCAGTCCCGGGACAGGGTCGGGTAACATTCAGTACTTC.